What follows are 25 T cell receptor beta chains derived from one specimen sequenced in a study of blood T cell repertoires in COVID-19. Data came from immunoSEQ multiplex PCR; TCRdb stores just in-frame clones and leaves some out. The data show 250,000 to 350,000 clones, approximately 85% seen once. Input material: PBMCs or T cells enriched from blood (not recorded which). These receptors all come from a young woman who had recovered from COVID-19.

The chain combines TRBV9 with TRBJ2-7; a weak D match, TRBD2 (5 bases). The V end was cut by 1 base, the J end by 2 bases, with 13 bases between. CDR3 length equals 15 residues. Germline V gene sequence: CDR1 SGDLS, CDR2 YYNGEE. The CDR3: CASSVSGLPPYEQYF. CDR3 sequence (DNA): TGTGCCAGCAGCGTAAGCGGACTCCCACCCTACGAGCAGTACTTC.

V is TRBV18 and J is TRBJ2-3, with TRBD2 matching over 10 bases. V shed 3 bases, J shed 2 bases, and the junction held 5 bases outside the gene matches. CDR1 KGHSH and CDR2 LQKENI come from the germline V gene. This CDR3 has 16 residues. CDR3 coding DNA: TGTGCCAGCTCACCTCAAGCGGGGGGGATCACAGATACGCAGTATTTT. Its protein product is CASSPQAGGITDTQYF.

The J gene is TRBJ2-2, the V gene TRBV20-1; D ambiguous. The V gene's germline CDR1 is DFQATT and CDR2 SNEGSKA (reference sequence). The CDR3 spans 12 residues. V was cut by 3 bases and J by 5 bases, with 7 bases left in between. CDR3 nucleotide sequence: TGCAGTGCTAGTTACTTGACCGGGGAGCTGTTTTTT. Translated, it gives CSASYLTGELFF.

This chain uses TRBV13 with TRBJ2-3; a possible D gene is TRBD2 (5 bases). The V gene lost 6 bases and the J gene lost 0 bases, with 25 bases spanning the gap. CDR3 length: 19 residues. The germline CDR1 and CDR2 sequences are PRHDT and FYEKMQ (reference sequence). CDR3 sequence (DNA): TGTGCCAGCAGGGCTCTGGACTCCCCAAGCCGCTCTAGCACAGATACGCAGTATTTT. This translates into CASRALDSPSRSSTDTQYF.

The V call is TRBV7-9, the J call TRBJ2-3, with TRBD2 as a possible D gene (5 bases). Germline V gene sequence: CDR1 SEHNR, CDR2 FQNEAQ (reference sequence). With 2 bases removed from V and 3 bases from J, the gap between germline ends came to 12 bases. The CDR3 is 15 amino acids. The CDR3 reads CASSLRRSGTDTQYF. CDR3 nucleotides: TGTGCCAGCAGCTTACGGAGGTCGGGGACAGATACGCAGTATTTT.

The V call is TRBV6-5, the J call TRBJ1-3; D is unresolved. Trimming took off 3 bases at V and 2 bases at J, with 14 bases between the two ends. Germline V gives CDR1 MNHEY, CDR2 SVGAGI. The CDR3 loop spans 16 amino acids. CDR3: CASSYRLTVAGNTIYF. CDR3 coding DNA: TGTGCCAGCAGTTATCGTCTTACAGTGGCTGGAAACACCATATATTTT.

The chain employs TRBV18 and TRBJ2-1, with D maybe TRBD2 (5 bases). The germline CDR1 and CDR2 sequences are KGHSH and LQKENI. Trimming removed 4 bases from V and 4 bases from J, with 11 bases in between. The CDR3 sequence is 14 residues long. CDR3 sequence reads: CASSHGGTYNEQFF. CDR3 nucleotides: TGTGCCAGCTCACACGGAGGAACATACAATGAGCAGTTCTTC.

The chain recombines TRBV5-5 with TRBJ2-7; D is ambiguous. Trimming took 0 bases from V and 1 from J, leaving 11 bases between them. CDR3 length: 15 residues. Germline loops: CDR1 SGHKS, CDR2 YYEKEE (reference sequence). CDR3 coding DNA: TGTGCCAGCAGCTTGGAGCTCCCCCTTTCCTACGAGCAGTACTTC. The encoded protein is CASSLELPLSYEQYF.

The chain employs TRBV4-1 and TRBJ2-3; 7 nucleotides agree with TRBD1. The length of the CDR3 is 16 residues. Germline CDR1 reads MGHRA; CDR2 reads YSYEKL. V lost 0 bases to trimming and J lost 7 bases; unmatched junction nucleotides: 10. This CDR3 reads CASSQDRGDRVNTQYF. CDR3 bases: TGCGCCAGCAGCCAAGATAGGGGAGACAGGGTGAATACGCAGTATTTT.

The table lists this clone with a few counts. V usage is TRBV5-1 and J usage is TRBJ1-3; TRBD1 matches at 7 bases. The CDR3 is made up of 14 amino acids. The V gene's germline CDR1 is SGHRS and CDR2 YFSETQ. With 5 bases clipped from V and 4 bases from J, the junction kept 6 bases outside the gene matches. The CDR3: CASSQGGPGNTIYF. CDR3 in DNA: TGCGCCAGCAGTCAAGGGGGCCCCGGAAACACCATATATTTT. Using reference TRBV5-1 and TRBJ1-3 for the parts outside the CDR3, the full variable domain is KAGVTQTPRYLIKTRGQQVTLSCSPISGHRSVSWYQQTPGQGLQFLFEYFSETQRNKGNFPGRFSGRQFSNSRSEMNVSTLELGDSALYLCASSQGGPGNTIYFGEGSWLTVV.

The chain joins TRBV12-3 or TRBV12-4 to TRBJ2-3, with D hard to call. Trimming left V 3 bases short and J 4 bases short, with 8 bases between. The CDR3 contains 13 residues. The CDR3: CASSLFAADTQYF. CDR3 DNA sequence: TGTGCCAGCAGTTTGTTTGCGGCAGATACGCAGTATTTT.

The chain joins TRBV6-5 to TRBJ1-5; TRBD1 might be the D (5 bases). This CDR3 region has 14 residues. V dropped 6 bases and J dropped 9 bases, with 18 bases sitting between them. In germline, CDR1 is MNHEY, CDR2 SVGAGI. The CDR3 loop reads CASRDSSTLGPQHF. CDR3 nucleotides: TGTGCCAGCAGAGACAGTTCTACTCTGGGGCCCCAGCATTTT.

The chain couples TRBV7-9 to TRBJ2-7; D remains unclear. V lost 0 bases and J lost 2, with 5 bases in between. CDR1 is SEHNR and CDR2 is FQNEAQ in the germline V gene (reference sequence). The CDR3 has 13 amino acids. The CDR3 spells CASSLAPTYEQYF. CDR3 DNA: TGTGCCAGCAGCTTAGCACCTACCTACGAGCAGTACTTC.

The chain links TRBV6-6 to TRBJ2-5; no clear D gene. From germline, CDR1 is MNHNY and CDR2 SVGAGI (reference sequence). Trimming shortened V by 7 bases and J by 4 bases, and 13 bases separated the two germline ends. The CDR3 is 13 amino acids. CDR3 loop: CASITRLGETQYF. DNA for the CDR3: TGTGCCAGCATAACAAGGCTAGGAGAGACCCAGTACTTC.

The chain is built from TRBV27 and TRBJ2-7, with TRBD1 matching 7 bases. Trimming removed 5 bases from V and 2 bases from J; junction bases left unmatched: 9. The germline V gene has CDR1 MNHEY and CDR2 SMNVEV (reference sequence). This CDR3 region has 15 residues. The CDR3 bases are TGTGCCAGCAGTAACAGACAGGGCTATCCCTACGAGCAGTACTTC. Protein sequence: CASSNRQGYPYEQYF.

This chain connects TRBV19 to TRBJ2-5, with 11 positions matching TRBD1. Unmatched junction bases numbered 4, after V lost 5 bases and J lost 2 bases. CDR3 length: 15 amino acids. From germline, CDR1 is LNHDA and CDR2 SQIVND (reference sequence). CDR3 region: CASSPWDRGQETQYF. CDR3 DNA: TGTGCCAGTAGTCCTTGGGACAGGGGGCAAGAGACCCAGTACTTC.

V gene TRBV5-1 combines with J gene TRBJ1-2, with 8 bases lining up with TRBD1. Germline lookup yields CDR1 SGHRS and CDR2 YFSETQ. The CDR3 loop spans 17 amino acids. Trimming took 0 bases from V and 2 from J; bases not matched to a gene: 9. CDR3 sequence reads: CASSLAARTGPNYGYTF. The CDR3 DNA reads as TGCGCCAGCAGCTTGGCCGCCAGGACAGGGCCAAACTATGGCTACACCTTC.

The chain has TRBV5-1 and TRBJ1-2, with a tentative D call TRBD1 (6 bases). Germline values: CDR1 SGHRS, CDR2 YFSETQ. There are 11 residues in the CDR3. Trimming stripped 5 bases from V and 6 bases from J, with 8 bases between. CDR3 sequence (DNA): TGCGCCAGCAGAGGGGGTCATGGCTACACCTTC. Encoded protein: CASRGGHGYTF.

Concerning this clone itself: Without the conserved terminal phenylalanine or tryptophan, this CDR3 likely stems from a read error. The DNA is left out, because the CDR3 cannot be placed on it with certainty; the CDR3 is given as TCRdb lists it. The rearrangement joins TRBV6-5 to TRBJ1-2; the table's D call of TRBD1 was not tested on the DNA. Termini included, the CDR3 measures 10 amino acids. Germline loops: CDR1 MNHEY, CDR2 SVGAGI. CDR3: CASTWDIVGL.

The genes are TRBV11-3 and TRBJ1-2, with a weak D call TRBD1 (5 bases). Germline assignment: CDR1 SGHNT and CDR2 YENEEA. V dropped 5 bases and J dropped 0 bases, with 10 bases sitting between them. The CDR3 is 14 residues long. The CDR3 is CASSAGGANYGYTF. The CDR3, as DNA: TGTGCCAGCAGCGCCGGGGGGGCTAACTATGGCTACACCTTC.

The V call is TRBV11-2, the J call TRBJ1-1; TRBD1 is a possible D gene (6 bases). The CDR3 runs 15 residues. Trimming removed 6 bases from V and 1 base from J, with 15 bases in between. Germline lookup yields CDR1 SGHAT and CDR2 FQNNGV. The CDR3 sequence is CASSSPGEGNTEAFF. DNA for the CDR3: TGTGCCAGCAGTTCTCCAGGGGAAGGGAACACTGAAGCTTTCTTT.

J is TRBJ2-1 and V is TRBV15; 8 bases fit TRBD2. Germline V CDR1 and CDR2: LNHNV, YYDKDF (reference sequence). The junction had 2 bases not matched to a gene; V was cut back by 0 bases and J by 4 bases. The CDR3 covers 15 residues. CDR3: CATSRDSGAYNEQFF. CDR3 DNA: TGTGCCACCAGCAGAGATAGCGGGGCTTACAATGAGCAGTTCTTC.

The rearrangement uses TRBV15 and TRBJ1-5, with TRBD1 matching over 8 bases. Germline V gene data show CDR1 as LNHNV and CDR2 as YYDKDF (reference sequence). Germline trimming cut 8 bases from V and 6 bases from J; bases unmatched to any gene: 9. CDR3 length: 14 amino acids. The CDR3 protein is CATGVGQGGQPQHF. The CDR3 region has the DNA TGTGCCACCGGTGTTGGACAGGGTGGTCAGCCCCAGCATTTT.

The rearrangement uses TRBV19 and TRBJ2-7, with 9 bases aligning to TRBD1. J gave up 5 bases and V 6 bases, and 8 bases lay outside the gene matches. Germline V CDR1 and CDR2: LNHDA, SQIVND (reference sequence). This CDR3 spans 14 amino acids. CDR3: CASSSGTGIDEQYF. The CDR3 DNA follows: TGTGCCAGTAGCTCCGGGACAGGGATCGACGAGCAGTACTTC.

The genes are TRBV18 and TRBJ2-3; TRBD1 agrees at 8 bases. Losses at the gene ends were 3 bases for V and 3 bases for J; bases not matched to a gene: 8. Germline assignment: CDR1 KGHSH and CDR2 LQKENI. The CDR3 loop spans 16 amino acids. The CDR3 DNA is TGTGCCAGCTCACCGATCCCGCGACAGGGGACAGATACGCAGTATTTT. Amino acids: CASSPIPRQGTDTQYF.